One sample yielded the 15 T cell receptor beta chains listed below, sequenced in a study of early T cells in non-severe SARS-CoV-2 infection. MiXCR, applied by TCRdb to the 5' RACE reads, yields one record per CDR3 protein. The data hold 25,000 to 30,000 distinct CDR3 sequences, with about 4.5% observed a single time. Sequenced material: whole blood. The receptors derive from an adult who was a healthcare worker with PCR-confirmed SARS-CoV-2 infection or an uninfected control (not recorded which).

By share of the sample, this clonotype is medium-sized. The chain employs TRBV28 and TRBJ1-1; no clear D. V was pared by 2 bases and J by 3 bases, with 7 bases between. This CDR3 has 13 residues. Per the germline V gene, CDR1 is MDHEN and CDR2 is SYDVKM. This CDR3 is CASSLPPDTEAFF. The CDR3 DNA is TGTGCCAGCAGTTTACCGCCTGACACTGAAGCTTTCTTT.

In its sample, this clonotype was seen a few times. The DNA of the CDR3 is TGTGCCAGCAGCTACCCCTCCCGGGACATGATCTACGAGCAGTACTTC. Its protein product is CASSYPSRDMIYEQYF. The chain is built from TRBV7-9 and TRBJ2-7, with D possibly matching TRBD1 (6 bases). Trimming cost V 4 bases and J 3 bases, with 19 bases left between them. CDR3 length: 16 amino acids. Germline CDR1 reads SEHNR; CDR2 reads FQNEAQ (reference sequence).

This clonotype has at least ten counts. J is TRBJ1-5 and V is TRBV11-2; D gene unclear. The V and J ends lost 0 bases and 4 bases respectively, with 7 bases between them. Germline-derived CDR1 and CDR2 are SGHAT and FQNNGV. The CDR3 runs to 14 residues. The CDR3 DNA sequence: TGTGCCAGCAGCTTAGACGGAAGAAATCAGCCCCAGCATTTT. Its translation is CASSLDGRNQPQHF.

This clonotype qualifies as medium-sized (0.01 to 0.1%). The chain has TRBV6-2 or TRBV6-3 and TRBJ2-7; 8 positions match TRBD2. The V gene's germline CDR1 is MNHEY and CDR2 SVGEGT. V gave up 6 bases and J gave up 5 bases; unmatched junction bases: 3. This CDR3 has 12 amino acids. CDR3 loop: CASSLGGDEQYF. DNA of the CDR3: TGTGCCAGCAGCCTCGGGGGGGACGAGCAGTACTTC.

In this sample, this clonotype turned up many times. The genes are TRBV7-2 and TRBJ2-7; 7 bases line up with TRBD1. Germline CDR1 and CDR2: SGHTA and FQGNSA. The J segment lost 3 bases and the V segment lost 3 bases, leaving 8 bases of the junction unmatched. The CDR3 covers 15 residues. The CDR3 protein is CASSFPGTEYYEQYF. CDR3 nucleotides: TGTGCCAGCAGCTTCCCCGGGACAGAGTACTACGAGCAGTACTTC.

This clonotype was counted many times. As DNA, the CDR3 is TGTGCCAGCAGTGAAGGCAACCTCCTCTACGAGCAGTACTTC. As protein: CASSEGNLLYEQYF. The chain joins TRBV6-1 to TRBJ2-7; no definite D call. Looked up from germline, CDR1 is MNHNS and CDR2 is SASEGT. The CDR3 loop spans 14 amino acids. The V end lost 1 base, the J end lost 3 bases, and 10 bases lay between the germline ends.

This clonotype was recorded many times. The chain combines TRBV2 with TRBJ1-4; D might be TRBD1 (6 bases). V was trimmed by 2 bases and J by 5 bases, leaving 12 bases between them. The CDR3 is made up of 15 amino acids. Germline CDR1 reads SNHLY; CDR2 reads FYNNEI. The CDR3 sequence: CASSESGQGNEKLFF. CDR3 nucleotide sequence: TGTGCCAGCAGTGAATCTGGCCAGGGGAATGAAAAACTGTTTTTT.

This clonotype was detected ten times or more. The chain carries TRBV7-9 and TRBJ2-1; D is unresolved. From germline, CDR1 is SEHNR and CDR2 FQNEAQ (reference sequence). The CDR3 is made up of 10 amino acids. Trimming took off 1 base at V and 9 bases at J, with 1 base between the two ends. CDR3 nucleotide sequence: TGTGCCAGCAGCTTAGTTGAGCAGTTCTTC. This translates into CASSLVEQFF.

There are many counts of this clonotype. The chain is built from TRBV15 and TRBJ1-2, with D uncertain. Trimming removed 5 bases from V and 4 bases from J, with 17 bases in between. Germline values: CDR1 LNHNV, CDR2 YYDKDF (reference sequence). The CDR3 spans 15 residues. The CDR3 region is CATSSTQGGIYGYTF. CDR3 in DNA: TGTGCCACCAGCTCGACCCAAGGAGGGATCTATGGCTACACCTTC. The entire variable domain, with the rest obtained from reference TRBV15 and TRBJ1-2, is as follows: DAMVIQNPRYQVTQFGKPVTLSCSQTLNHNVMYWYQQKSSQAPKLLFHYYDKDFNNEADTPDNFQSRRPNTSFCFLDIRSPGLGDTAMYLCATSSTQGGIYGYTFGSGTRLTVV.

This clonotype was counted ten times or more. The CDR3 DNA reads TGTGCCAGCAGTTCAGTGGATGGAAGTTACGAGCAGTACTTC. It is translated as CASSSVDGSYEQYF. The rearrangement links TRBV27 to TRBJ2-7, with D uncertain. The germline CDR1 and CDR2 sequences are MNHEY and SMNVEV (reference sequence). Trimming pared 4 bases from V and 4 bases from J, leaving 14 bases between. The CDR3 is made up of 14 amino acids.

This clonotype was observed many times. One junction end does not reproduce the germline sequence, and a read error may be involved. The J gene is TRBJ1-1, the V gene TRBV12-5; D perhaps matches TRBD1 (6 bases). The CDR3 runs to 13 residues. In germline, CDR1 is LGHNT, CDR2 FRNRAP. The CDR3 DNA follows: TGTGCTAGTGTTTTGGGACAATACACTGAAGCTTTCTTT. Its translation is CASVLGQYTEAFF.

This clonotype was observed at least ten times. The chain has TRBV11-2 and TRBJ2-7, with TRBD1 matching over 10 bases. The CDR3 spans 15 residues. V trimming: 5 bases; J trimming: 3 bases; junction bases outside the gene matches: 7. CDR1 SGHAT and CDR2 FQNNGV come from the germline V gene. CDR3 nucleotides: TGTGCCAGCAGCCTACCGGGACAGGGGTTCTACGAGCAGTACTTC. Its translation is CASSLPGQGFYEQYF.

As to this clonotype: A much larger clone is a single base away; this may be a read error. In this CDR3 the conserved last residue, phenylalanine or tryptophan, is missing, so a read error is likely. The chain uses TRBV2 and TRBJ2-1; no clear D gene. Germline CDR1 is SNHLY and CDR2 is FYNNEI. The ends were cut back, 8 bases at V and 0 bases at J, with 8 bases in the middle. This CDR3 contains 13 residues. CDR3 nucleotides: TGTGCCAGCTCACCGGTCTCCTACAATGAGCAGTTCTTG. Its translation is CASSPVSYNEQFL.

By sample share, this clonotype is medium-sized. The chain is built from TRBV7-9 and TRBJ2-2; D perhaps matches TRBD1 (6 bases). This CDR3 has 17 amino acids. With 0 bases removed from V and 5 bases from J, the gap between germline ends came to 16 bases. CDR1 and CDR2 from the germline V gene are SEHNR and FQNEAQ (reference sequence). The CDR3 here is CASSLALQGVRTGELFF. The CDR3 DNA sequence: TGTGCCAGCAGCTTAGCGCTACAGGGAGTGAGGACCGGGGAGCTGTTTTTT.

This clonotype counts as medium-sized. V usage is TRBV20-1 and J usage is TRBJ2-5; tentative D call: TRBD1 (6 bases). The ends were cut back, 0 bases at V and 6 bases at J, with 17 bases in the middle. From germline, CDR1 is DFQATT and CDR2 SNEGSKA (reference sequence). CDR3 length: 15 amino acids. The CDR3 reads CSARDEARGSQTQYF. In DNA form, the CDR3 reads TGCAGTGCTAGAGATGAGGCCAGGGGTTCGCAGACCCAGTACTTC.